Shown below are 21 T cell receptor beta chains from a single sample sequenced in a study of shared clonotypes between healthy human individuals. The assay was immunoSEQ multiplex PCR, and TCRdb's table has in-frame clones only and misses some. Altogether approximately 1.5 million clones are present, approximately 98% being singletons, with the ten largest covering roughly 0.4%. The specimen sequenced was naive CD4+ T cells sorted from blood. Subset denoted: CD45RA+ positively selected. The source of these receptors is a man aged 30 to 45 in good health.

The rearrangement uses TRBV21-1 and TRBJ1-2; the D call TRBD1 from the table was never checked on the DNA. TRBV21-1 represents a pseudogene. The CDR3 sequence is 13 residues long. The chain's CDR3 is CASKEGQGSGYTF. The CDR3 nucleotides read TGTGCCAGCAAGGAGGGACAGGGTTCTGGCTACACCTTC.

This chain links TRBV25-1 with TRBJ2-1; 10 bases are shared with TRBD2. V lost 3 bases and J lost 11; bases outside the gene matches: 7. In germline, CDR1 is MGHDK, CDR2 SYGVNS. The CDR3 spans 14 residues. CDR3 protein: CASSDPGLARKQFF. CDR3 DNA sequence: TGTGCCAGCAGTGACCCGGGACTAGCGCGCAAGCAGTTCTTC.

The chain employs TRBV9 and TRBJ2-1; 9 bases match TRBD2. The length of the CDR3 is 15 residues. J lost 8 bases, V lost 0 bases, and 6 bases had no gene match. Germline V CDR1 and CDR2: SGDLS, YYNGEE. The CDR3 reads CASSVVVAGVHEQFF. The CDR3 DNA is TGTGCCAGCAGCGTAGTGGTAGCGGGAGTGCATGAGCAGTTCTTC.

The genes are TRBV5-1 and TRBJ1-2, with unresolved D. The V gene's germline CDR1 is SGHRS and CDR2 YFSETQ. The V and J ends lost 5 bases and 3 bases respectively, with 11 bases between them. CDR3 size: 13 residues. The CDR3 here is CASREVTDYGYTF. The CDR3 nucleotides read TGCGCCAGCAGAGAAGTGACGGACTATGGCTACACCTTC.

The chain couples TRBV28 to TRBJ1-1; maybe TRBD1 (6 bases). Germline assignment: CDR1 MDHEN and CDR2 SYDVKM. CDR3 size: 15 residues. Trimming shortened V by 2 bases and J by 0 bases, and 10 bases separated the two germline ends. CDR3 nucleotides: TGTGCCAGCAGTTTACGACAGGTCATGAACACTGAAGCTTTCTTT. This translates into CASSLRQVMNTEAFF. Supplemented by reference TRBV28 and TRBJ1-1, the full variable domain reads DVKVTQSSRYLVKRTGEKVFLECVQDMDHENMFWYRQDPGLGLRLIYFSYDVKMKEKGDIPEGYSVSREKKERFSLILESASTNQTSMYLCASSLRQVMNTEAFFGQGTRLTVV.

CDR3 sequence: CASSLARTFPEQFF. DNA of the CDR3: TGTGCCAGCAGCTTAGCGCGGACATTCCCCGAGCAGTTCTTC. The chain recombines TRBV7-9 with TRBJ2-1; perhaps TRBD1 as D (5 bases). V lost 0 bases and J lost 10, with 13 bases in between. Germline V CDR1 and CDR2: SEHNR, FQNEAQ (reference sequence). The CDR3 has 14 amino acids.

The rearrangement uses TRBV5-1 and TRBJ2-1; 9 bases map to TRBD2. This CDR3 is 18 amino acids long. Germline loops: CDR1 SGHRS, CDR2 YFSETQ. V trimming: 0 bases; J trimming: 3 bases; junction bases outside the gene matches: 10. The CDR3, as DNA: TGCGCCAGCAGCTTGGGAAATAGCGGGAGCGGGGGCTACAATGAGCAGTTCTTC. Translation gives CASSLGNSGSGGYNEQFF.

J is TRBJ2-3 and V is TRBV11-1, with 9 bases that match TRBD2. V shed 1 base and J 6 bases; nucleotides not matched to a gene: 8. The germline CDR1 and CDR2 sequences are SGHAT and FQDESV (reference sequence). The CDR3 is 16 amino acids. CDR3 loop: CASSLEFSGSLDTQYF. The CDR3 region has the DNA TGTGCCAGCAGCTTAGAGTTTAGCGGGAGTCTGGATACGCAGTATTTT.

This CDR3 is CASSFTPNAASEQYF. CDR3 bases: TGTGCCAGCAGTTTTACCCCCAATGCAGCCTCCGAGCAGTACTTC. J is TRBJ2-7 and V is TRBV28, with D hard to call. Trimming removed 3 bases from V and 6 bases from J, with 18 bases in between. Germline assignment: CDR1 MDHEN and CDR2 SYDVKM. CDR3 length equals 15 residues. Looking up the rest from reference TRBV28 and TRBJ2-7 gives the full variable domain: DVKVTQSSRYLVKRTGEKVFLECVQDMDHENMFWYRQDPGLGLRLIYFSYDVKMKEKGDIPEGYSVSREKKERFSLILESASTNQTSMYLCASSFTPNAASEQYFGPGTRLTVT.

The rearrangement uses TRBV18 and TRBJ1-4, with TRBD1 identical over 7 bases. Germline assignment: CDR1 KGHSH and CDR2 LQKENI. The ends lost 5 bases at V and 0 bases at J; junction bases unmatched: 6. The CDR3 has 16 amino acids. This CDR3 is CASSTMGTATNEKLFF. CDR3 DNA: TGTGCCAGCTCAACAATGGGGACAGCAACTAATGAAAAACTGTTTTTT.

This rearrangement joins TRBV2 to TRBJ2-2; TRBD1 agrees at 7 bases. This CDR3 is 15 amino acids long. Germline lookup yields CDR1 SNHLY and CDR2 FYNNEI. Germline trimming cut 8 bases from V and 3 bases from J; bases unmatched to any gene: 9. DNA for the CDR3: TGTGCCAGCCGCCGAGACAGGGTAGACACCGGGGAGCTGTTTTTT. Translating it yields CASRRDRVDTGELFF.

V gene TRBV11-2 combines with J gene TRBJ2-1; 11 nucleotides agree with TRBD2. CDR1 and CDR2 (germline): SGHAT, FQNNGV. This CDR3 is 17 amino acids long. V dropped 5 bases and J dropped 4; count of bases not matched to a gene: 10. CDR3 amino acids: CASSITSGRPGYNEQFF. The CDR3 DNA follows: TGTGCCAGCAGCATCACTAGCGGGAGACCCGGATACAATGAGCAGTTCTTC.

The genes are TRBV5-1 and TRBJ2-5; D unclear. Deletions cut 4 bases from V and 5 bases from J, with 12 bases between. The CDR3 sequence is 13 residues long. Germline CDR1 SGHRS, CDR2 YFSETQ. CDR3 sequence reads: CASSVNFRETQYF. The CDR3 region has the DNA TGCGCCAGCAGCGTTAACTTTCGGGAGACCCAGTACTTC.

The table lists this clone with a count of one. The V gene is TRBV18, the J gene TRBJ2-1; D tentatively reads TRBD1 or TRBD2 (5 bases each). Trimming cost V 2 bases and J 9 bases, with 8 bases left between them. Germline V gene data show CDR1 as KGHSH and CDR2 as LQKENI. CDR3 size: 12 residues. CDR3: CASSPGTSEQFF. The CDR3 DNA is TGTGCCAGCTCACCAGGGACCAGTGAGCAGTTCTTC. The full variable domain, completed using reference TRBV18 and TRBJ2-1, is NAGVMQNPRHLVRRRGQEARLRCSPMKGHSHVYWYRQLPEEGLKFMVYLQKENIIDESGMPKERFSAEFPKEGPSILRIQQVVRGDSAAYFCASSPGTSEQFFGPGTRLTVL.

The chain uses TRBV6-6 and TRBJ2-7; D is unclear. Germline CDR1 MNHNY, CDR2 SVGAGI (reference sequence). This CDR3 has 12 amino acids. Trimming stripped 6 bases from V and 2 bases from J, with 8 bases between. In nucleotides, the CDR3 is TGTGCCAGCAGAACAGAGCCCTACGAGCAGTACTTC. Protein sequence: CASRTEPYEQYF.

CDR3 in DNA: TGTGCCAGCAGTTTAAGGTTGATGGGCAATCAGCCCCAGCATTTT. This translates into CASSLRLMGNQPQHF. This rearrangement joins TRBV28 to TRBJ1-5; unclear D gene. Deletions cut 2 bases from V and 2 bases from J, with 10 bases between. The CDR3 totals 15 residues. Germline V gene lookup returns CDR1 MDHEN and CDR2 SYDVKM.

A few counts support this clone. This rearrangement joins TRBV7-9 to TRBJ2-1; D not certain. Trimming removed 8 bases at V and 3 bases at J, with 5 bases between. The CDR3 sequence is 11 residues long. Germline CDR1 reads SEHNR; CDR2 reads FQNEAQ (reference sequence). The CDR3 sequence: CASQYYNEQFF. The CDR3 bases are TGTGCCAGCCAGTACTACAATGAGCAGTTCTTC.

The J gene is TRBJ1-4, the V gene TRBV5-8; D uncertain. Germline assignment: CDR1 SGHTS and CDR2 YDEGEE. Trimming removed 2 bases at V and 8 bases at J, with 10 bases between. This CDR3 is built from 13 residues. CDR3 sequence: CASSFRLGEKLFF. The CDR3 DNA is TGTGCCAGCAGCTTCCGACTGGGGGAAAAACTGTTTTTT.

The chain couples TRBV27 to TRBJ2-7, with 8 nucleotides matching TRBD2. Germline-derived CDR1 and CDR2 are MNHEY and SMNVEV (reference sequence). This CDR3 region has 14 residues. Trimming removed 10 bases from V and 6 bases from J; junction bases left unmatched: 14. The CDR3 DNA sequence: TGTGCCACCGCCCTGGGCGGGAGGTACGGCGAGCAGTACTTC. This encodes CATALGGRYGEQYF.

Regarding this clone: Mismatch with germline at one junction end may stem from a read error. V gene TRBV5-4 combines with J gene TRBJ1-5; tentatively, D is TRBD1 (5 bases). The CDR3 runs to 16 residues. Germline V lookup: CDR1 SGHNT, CDR2 YYREEE (reference sequence). The CDR3 sequence: CASSQDMTASNQPQHF. CDR3 sequence (DNA): TGCGCCAGCAGCCAAGACATGACAGCCTCTAATCAGCCCCAGCATTTT.

The CDR3 sequence is CASSRSGSLTNEQFF. The DNA for the CDR3 is TGTGCCAGCAGCCGTAGCGGGAGTCTTACGAATGAGCAGTTCTTC. The chain carries TRBV7-2 and TRBJ2-1; 9 bases match TRBD2. J lost 7 bases, V lost 5 bases, and 9 bases had no gene match. The CDR3 contains 15 residues. The germline CDR1 and CDR2 sequences are SGHTA and FQGNSA.